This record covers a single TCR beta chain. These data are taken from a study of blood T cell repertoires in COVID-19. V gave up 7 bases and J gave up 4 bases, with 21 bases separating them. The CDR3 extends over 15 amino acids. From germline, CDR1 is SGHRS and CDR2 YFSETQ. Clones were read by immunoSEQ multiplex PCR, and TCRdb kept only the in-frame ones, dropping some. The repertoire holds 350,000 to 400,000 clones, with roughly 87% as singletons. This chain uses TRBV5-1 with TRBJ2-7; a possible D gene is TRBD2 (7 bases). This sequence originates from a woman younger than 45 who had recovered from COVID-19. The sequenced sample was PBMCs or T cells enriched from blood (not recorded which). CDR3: CASGRNRGAGYEQYF. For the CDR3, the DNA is TGCGCCAGCGGACGGAACCGGGGGGCCGGTTACGAGCAGTACTTC.